Listed below are T cell receptor beta chains from one sample, sequenced in a study of shared clonotypes between healthy human individuals. Measured with immunoSEQ multiplex PCR; TCRdb has only the in-frame clones, and not every one. The table lists about 1.1 million clones, approximately 80% of them singletons. The sample taken for sequencing was memory CD4+ T cells from PBMCs. These receptors were collected from a young man in good health. Some clones in this sample may be carry-over from other donors' samples. CDR3s include the opening cysteine and the closing phenylalanine or tryptophan. The D gene is left open where the match is weak. Size tells how often a clone was seen (once, few, many) or the class of an expanded clone, and some rows leave it out.

V,size,D,J,CDR3,DNA
TRBV18,.,.,TRBJ2-1,CASSPPDLGLVGRGNEQFF,TGTGCCAGCTCACCACCAGATTTGGGCTTAGTCGGGCGGGGCAATGAGCAGTTCTTC
TRBV30,few,.,TRBJ1-2,CAWSVRDGYTF,TGTGCCTGGAGTGTACGGGATGGCTACACCTTC
TRBV4-2,.,.,TRBJ1-2,CASSQDRVRYGYTF,TGTGCCAGCAGCCAAGACAGGGTTCGTTATGGCTACACCTTC
TRBV29-1,.,.,TRBJ2-1,CSVVSESYNEQFF,TGCAGCGTTGTTAGCGAATCCTACAATGAGCAGTTCTTC
TRBV7-9,.,TRBD1,TRBJ2-1,CASSWQGVRDSYNEQFF,TGTGCCAGCAGCTGGCAGGGGGTTCGGGACTCCTACAATGAGCAGTTCTTC
TRBV6-6,.,.,TRBJ2-7,CASRTGTGPYEQYF,TGTGCCAGCAGAACCGGGACGGGCCCTTACGAGCAGTACTTC
TRBV2,.,.,TRBJ2-6,CATGDRGANVLTF,TGTGCCACCGGGGACCGTGGGGCCAACGTCCTGACTTTC
TRBV30,few,TRBD2,TRBJ2-1,CAWRQRGEQFF,TGTGCCTGGAGGCAGCGGGGAGAGCAGTTCTTC
TRBV2,.,TRBD1,TRBJ2-3,CASRPTGGATDTQYF,TGTGCCAGCAGACCCACAGGGGGCGCCACAGATACGCAGTATTTT
TRBV28,.,.,TRBJ1-2,CASTSPVLNYGYTF,TGTGCCAGCACCTCGCCTGTCCTTAACTATGGCTACACCTTC
TRBV18,.,TRBD2,TRBJ2-3,CASSLAGTTDTQYF,TGTGCCAGCTCACTAGCGGGGACCACAGATACGCAGTATTTT
TRBV7-9,.,.,TRBJ1-2,CASSLAGGNGYTF,TGTGCCAGCAGCTTAGCCGGGGGGAATGGCTACACCTTC
TRBV11-2,.,TRBD2,TRBJ2-1,CASSLFLSGIRVNEQFF,TGTGCCAGCAGCTTATTTCTGAGCGGGATTCGGGTAAATGAGCAGTTCTTC
TRBV10-3,.,TRBD2,TRBJ2-2,CAISDRTSGTGELFF,TGTGCCATCAGTGATAGGACTAGCGGGACCGGGGAGCTGTTTTTT
TRBV11-2,.,.,TRBJ2-7,CASSASPPRQALSPYEQYF,TGTGCCAGCAGCGCAAGTCCCCCACGACAGGCCCTGTCCCCCTACGAGCAGTACTTC
TRBV20-1,.,.,TRBJ2-3,CSASTTDTQYF,TGCAGTGCTAGCACCACAGATACGCAGTATTTT
TRBV6-1,.,.,TRBJ1-2,CASSPSGGTGGYTF,TGTGCCAGCAGCCCCTCGGGCGGGACGGGGGGCTACACCTTC
TRBV5-6,.,.,TRBJ1-1,CASISQKKMNTEAFF,TGTGCCAGCATCTCCCAGAAAAAAATGAACACTGAAGCTTTCTTT
TRBV19,.,TRBD2,TRBJ2-1,CASRGTRERRFF,TGTGCCAGTAGGGGAACGCGGGAGCGCCGGTTCTTC
TRBV6-6,.,TRBD2,TRBJ2-7,CASSYQTSGTDEQYF,TGTGCCAGCAGTTACCAGACTAGCGGGACCGACGAGCAGTACTTC
TRBV7-2,.,.,TRBJ1-2,CASRVKGLQTGGYTF,TGTGCCAGCAGGGTTAAGGGACTACAAACAGGGGGCTACACCTTC
TRBV7-2,.,.,TRBJ2-7,CASRSYGVGTYEQYF,TGTGCCAGCAGATCTTATGGGGTCGGGACCTACGAGCAGTACTTC
TRBV5-1,.,.,TRBJ2-1,CASIPGPSSYNEQFF,TGCGCCAGCATCCCTGGACCTAGCTCCTACAATGAGCAGTTCTTC